The source of this T cell receptor beta chain is a study of breast tumors, draining lymph nodes, adjacent tissues. Study-wide results and limits: Data only fit, rather than demonstrated, lymph node origin of most tumor T cells.

The CDR3 sequence is 13 residues long. The V gene lost 3 bases and the J gene lost 5 bases, with 8 bases spanning the gap. Germline CDR1 and CDR2: ENHRY and SYGVKD. In its sample, this clonotype was seen many times. Its antigen is not known. The lymph nodes were axillary draining lymph nodes from breast cancer patients. TCRdb redid the calling of the multiplex PCR reads with MiXCR, one entry per CDR3 protein. The sample yields about 110,000 distinct CDR3 sequences, approximately 28% seen once. This receptor was obtained from a female donor with breast cancer. Some clones in this sample may be carry-over from other donors' samples. The chain employs TRBV10-3 and TRBJ2-1; D gene uncertain. Sequencing was performed on axillary lymph node tissue. CDR3 region: CAISEPYNNEQFF. The CDR3 region has the DNA TGTGCCATCAGTGAACCGTACAACAATGAGCAGTTCTTC.